This section outlines one TCR beta chain sequence together with its context. What it recognizes is unknown. TCRdb independently ran MiXCR on the 5' RACE reads; one entry per CDR3 protein. Of fewer than 550,000 distinct CDR3 sequences in the sample, nearly 15% are singletons; the top ten hold roughly 0.44%. These data come from a study of identical twins. The study's findings and limits: Some out-of-frame alpha sequences were shared by twins, and these showed excess low generation probability. Cord blood beta clonotypes that were abundant carried fewer insertions, and memory repertoires showed no such trend.

Healthy Caucasians, and only they, were the donors. These records were also assigned to another study, of yellow fever vaccine responses in identical twins. As that study records: As reported, the vaccine T cell response of twins seemed partly convergent and partly personalized.

The sequence derives from a woman aged 18-29 years in good health. Sequenced material: CD4+ T cells sorted from blood.

CDR3 sequence reads: CSARGEGISYNEQFF. The CDR3 DNA reads TGCAGTGCTAGAGGCGAGGGGATCTCCTACAATGAGCAGTTCTTC. The rearrangement uses TRBV20-1 and TRBJ2-1; possibly TRBD1 or TRBD2 for D (5 bases each). The CDR3 totals 15 residues. Trimming took 1 base from V and 0 from J, leaving 10 bases between them. Germline CDR1 and CDR2: DFQATT and SNEGSKA (reference sequence).